The present entry profiles one T cell receptor beta chain with its context. CDR3 length equals 15 residues. Trimming cost V 1 base and J 2 bases, with 10 bases left between them. CDR1 is LNHDA, CDR2 SQIVND, per germline (reference sequence). Measured with immunoSEQ multiplex PCR; TCRdb has only the in-frame clones, and not every one. The data hold 150,000 to 200,000 clones, with about four fifths observed a single time. This specimen belongs to a study of blood T cell repertoires in COVID-19. Turning to the study itself: T cells, B-cell-depleted T cells, or PBMCs supplied cDNA or gDNA.

Those enrolled, adults aged roughly 18 to 100 years, came from roughly 23 US areas. Before being deemed recovered, Cohort 3 donors had two negative PCRs, clearance, or symptom resolution. The clonotype was recovered from a middle-aged man who had recovered from COVID-19. Material for sequencing was PBMCs or T cells enriched from blood (not recorded which). J is TRBJ2-3 and V is TRBV19; D is undetermined. The CDR3: CASSIAESFTDTQYF. The DNA of the CDR3 is TGTGCCAGTAGTATAGCCGAGAGTTTCACAGATACGCAGTATTTT.